The source of this TCR beta chain is a study of cytomegalovirus exposure and HLA in healthy donors. Study outcomes and limitations: Listed as cytomegalovirus-associated were over 150 TCR beta chains.

This CDR3 contains 12 residues. V lost 1 base and J lost 4, with 5 bases in between. Germline lookup yields CDR1 SEHNR and CDR2 FQNEAQ (reference sequence). With regard to this clone: Its specificity is unknown.

This PCR relied on a set of 60 Vbeta primers and 13 Jbeta primers. TCRdb's copy holds only in-frame clones and misses some; the assay was immunoSEQ multiplex PCR. The table has around 67,000 clones, roughly 72% seen once. Sample: PBMCs. The TCR was taken from a woman in her twenties or thirties in good health and CMV-seropositive. The chain uses TRBV7-9 and TRBJ2-7; no clear D. This chain's CDR3 is CASSLVGYEQYF. In DNA form, the CDR3 reads TGTGCCAGCAGCTTAGTCGGTTACGAGCAGTACTTC.